The 30 T cell receptor beta chains reported below all come from one sample, sequenced in a study of blood T cell repertoires in COVID-19. Profiling relied on immunoSEQ multiplex PCR, and the TCRdb table lists in-frame clones only, not all of them. The sample holds 80,000 to 100,000 clones; approximately 90% are singletons and the top ten take around 3%. What was sequenced was peripheral blood. The receptors derive from a woman aged 50 to 60 with active or convalescent COVID-19.

This clone has only a few counts. The rearrangement links TRBV15 to TRBJ1-3; possibly TRBD1 for D (6 bases). Germline V gives CDR1 LNHNV, CDR2 YYDKDF (reference sequence). Trimming took 1 base from V and 4 from J, leaving 11 bases between them. The CDR3 contains 15 residues. As DNA, the CDR3 is TGTGCCACCAGCAGAGGGGGGCAGCAGGGAAACACCATATATTTT. Amino acid sequence: CATSRGGQQGNTIYF.

The chain recombines TRBV7-2 with TRBJ1-2, with TRBD1 matching 8 bases. This CDR3 has 15 amino acids. With 4 bases clipped from V and 7 bases from J, the junction kept 11 bases outside the gene matches. CDR1 and CDR2 from the germline V gene are SGHTA and FQGNSA. This chain's CDR3 is CASSSGDRFFTGYTF. The CDR3 DNA reads as TGTGCCAGCAGCTCGGGGGACAGGTTCTTTACTGGCTACACCTTC. Variable domain in full (rest from reference TRBV7-2 and TRBJ1-2): GAGVSQSPSNKVTEKGKDVELRCDPISGHTALYWYRQSLGQGLEFLIYFQGNSAPDKSGLPSDRFSAERTGGSVSTLTIQRTQQEDSAVYLCASSSGDRFFTGYTFGSGTRLTVV.

This clone was counted once. The gene calls are TRBV19 and TRBJ2-3; TRBD2 agrees at 7 bases. Losses at the gene ends were 6 bases for V and 3 bases for J; bases not matched to a gene: 6. Germline lookup yields CDR1 LNHDA and CDR2 SQIVND (reference sequence). This CDR3 comprises 14 residues. CDR3 sequence (DNA): TGTGCCAGTAGCCTAGCGGAAACAACAGATACGCAGTATTTT. Translating gives CASSLAETTDTQYF. The whole variable domain, remainder taken from reference TRBV19 and TRBJ2-3, is DGGITQSPKYLFRKEGQNVTLSCEQNLNHDAMYWYRQDPGQGLRLIYYSQIVNDFQKGDIAEGYSVSREKKESFPLTVTSAQKNPTAFYLCASSLAETTDTQYFGPGTRLTVL.

The chain combines TRBV19 with TRBJ1-1, with D possibly TRBD1 on 5 matching bases. V lost 4 bases and J lost 2, with 11 bases in between. The CDR3 runs to 14 residues. Germline values: CDR1 LNHDA, CDR2 SQIVND (reference sequence). Here the CDR3 DNA reads TGTGCCAGTAGTACAAGACAGTTAAACACTGAAGCTTTCTTT. It specifies CASSTRQLNTEAFF.

This clone is medium-sized (0.01 to 0.1%). The V call is TRBV11-3, the J call TRBJ1-5, with D uncertain. The CDR3 covers 16 residues. Germline V lookup: CDR1 SGHNT, CDR2 YENEEA. Trimming cost V 2 bases and J 0 bases, with 11 bases left between them. CDR3 coding DNA: TGTGCCAGCAGCTTAAGTTCACGGGGTAGCAATCAGCCCCAGCATTTT. As protein: CASSLSSRGSNQPQHF.

CDR3 loop: CASSELGGGTGELFF. The CDR3 nucleotides read TGTGCCAGCAGCGAACTCGGGGGGGGCACCGGGGAGCTGTTTTTT. The chain carries TRBV9 and TRBJ2-2, with TRBD2 identical over 8 bases. The CDR3 totals 15 residues. CDR1 SGDLS and CDR2 YYNGEE come from the germline V gene. V shed 3 bases, J shed 4 bases, and the junction held 5 bases outside the gene matches.

This clone was counted only a few times. V usage is TRBV9 and J usage is TRBJ2-2; weak D call: TRBD2 (6 bases). The V end lost 1 base, the J end lost 7 bases, and 14 bases lay between the germline ends. From germline, CDR1 is SGDLS and CDR2 YYNGEE. The CDR3 extends over 15 amino acids. The CDR3: CASSVYGGDGGELFF. The DNA of the CDR3 is TGTGCCAGCAGCGTATACGGCGGGGACGGCGGGGAGCTGTTTTTT.

CDR3 sequence: CASSLAWDLTNYGYTF. DNA of the CDR3: TGTGCCAGCAGCTTGGCCTGGGACTTGACGAACTATGGCTACACCTTC. The chain combines TRBV5-6 with TRBJ1-2; perhaps TRBD1 as D (5 bases). Per germline, CDR1 SGHDT and CDR2 YYEEEE. The CDR3 is 16 residues long. Between the trimmed V and J ends, which lost 0 bases and 2 bases, there was a span of 14 bases.

V gene TRBV30 combines with J gene TRBJ2-3; 9 nucleotides line up with TRBD1. This CDR3 has 13 residues. The V and J ends lost 3 bases and 4 bases, in that order; junction bases with no gene match: 2. The germline V gene has CDR1 GTSNPN and CDR2 SVGIG (reference sequence). DNA for the CDR3: TGTGCCTGGAGCGGACAGGGGTCAGATACGCAGTATTTT. This encodes CAWSGQGSDTQYF.

The genes are TRBV5-1 and TRBJ2-3; 8 positions match TRBD1. Germline V gene data show CDR1 as SGHRS and CDR2 as YFSETQ. The CDR3 contains 16 residues. J was trimmed by 2 bases and V by 5 bases; bases with no gene match: 10. CDR3 sequence: CASRSGQGANTDTQYF. CDR3 in DNA: TGCGCCAGCAGAAGTGGTCAGGGGGCTAACACAGATACGCAGTATTTT.

This chain links TRBV7-9 with TRBJ1-4; 12 nucleotides match TRBD1. This CDR3 has 16 residues. From germline, CDR1 is SEHNR and CDR2 FQNEAQ (reference sequence). V shed 5 bases and J 7 bases; nucleotides not matched to a gene: 8. CDR3 amino acids: CASSRGDRGRSEKLFF. The CDR3 DNA reads TGTGCCAGCAGCCGTGGGGACAGGGGGCGTAGTGAAAAACTGTTTTTT.

The chain couples TRBV7-9 to TRBJ2-5; TRBD1 matches 9 bases. The CDR3 has 16 amino acids. The V segment lost 5 bases and the J segment 2 bases; nucleotides outside the gene matches: 9. The germline V gene encodes CDR1 SEHNR and CDR2 FQNEAQ (reference sequence). DNA for the CDR3: TGTGCCAGCAGCCCTTCCGGGACAGGGATACAAGAGACCCAGTACTTC. Translated: CASSPSGTGIQETQYF.

Written as DNA, the CDR3 is TGTGCCAGCAGTACGGGGGGGCCTGGGAACATTCAGTACTTC. Its translation: CASSTGGPGNIQYF. This chain links TRBV2 with TRBJ2-4; 8 nucleotides agree with TRBD2. CDR3 length: 14 amino acids. Trimming cost V 5 bases and J 7 bases; bases outside gene matches: 7. Per germline, CDR1 SNHLY and CDR2 FYNNEI.

The V gene is TRBV5-6, the J gene TRBJ2-5, with 8 bases that match TRBD2. This CDR3 comprises 14 residues. With V trimmed by 3 bases and J by 4 bases, 5 bases remained unmatched. Germline V CDR1 and CDR2: SGHDT, YYEEEE. CDR3: CASSSAAGGETQYF. CDR3 coding DNA: TGTGCCAGCAGCTCCGCCGCGGGGGGAGAGACCCAGTACTTC.

This chain joins TRBV12-3 or TRBV12-4 and TRBJ2-1, with 7 positions matching TRBD1. Germline trimming cut 6 bases from V and 7 bases from J; bases unmatched to any gene: 6. CDR3 size: 13 residues. CDR3 sequence (DNA): TGTGCCAGCAGGCAGACAGGGCGGAATGAGCAGTTCTTC. Its protein product is CASRQTGRNEQFF.

This clone is a singleton in its sample. V gene TRBV18 combines with J gene TRBJ2-7, with D possibly TRBD1 on 6 matching bases. Looked up from germline, CDR1 is KGHSH and CDR2 is LQKENI. CDR3 length: 15 amino acids. V gave up 2 bases and J gave up 3 bases, with 14 bases separating them. The CDR3 DNA reads as TGTGCCAGCTCACCATTGGCAGGGGAAAACTACGAGCAGTACTTC. Its translation is CASSPLAGENYEQYF.

The V call is TRBV5-1, the J call TRBJ2-5; D might be TRBD1 (6 bases). The V and J ends lost 4 bases and 2 bases respectively, with 12 bases between them. Germline-derived CDR1 and CDR2 are SGHRS and YFSETQ. The CDR3 is made up of 14 amino acids. CDR3 protein: CASSLYREQETQYF. The DNA for the CDR3 is TGCGCCAGCAGCCTATACAGGGAACAAGAGACCCAGTACTTC. Supplemented by reference TRBV5-1 and TRBJ2-5, the full variable domain reads KAGVTQTPRYLIKTRGQQVTLSCSPISGHRSVSWYQQTPGQGLQFLFEYFSETQRNKGNFPGRFSGRQFSNSRSEMNVSTLELGDSALYLCASSLYREQETQYFGPGTRLLVL.

V is TRBV2 and J is TRBJ1-2; TRBD1 aligns across 10 bases. The CDR3 contains 13 residues. The J segment lost 5 bases and the V segment lost 6 bases, leaving 3 bases of the junction unmatched. In germline, CDR1 is SNHLY, CDR2 FYNNEI. CDR3 in DNA: TGTGCCAGCAGGGGACAGGGGCGATATGGCTACACCTTC. This codes for CASRGQGRYGYTF.

CDR3 loop: CASSEAGNTEAFF. CDR3 nucleotide sequence: TGTGCCAGCAGTGAGGCAGGGAACACTGAAGCTTTCTTT. This chain links TRBV6-1 with TRBJ1-1; D not resolved. Germline CDR1 MNHNS, CDR2 SASEGT. The V gene lost 3 bases and the J gene lost 1 base, with 6 bases spanning the gap. The CDR3 covers 13 residues.

Concerning this clone: The same CDR3 also results from other DNA sequences found in this sample. The genes are TRBV9 and TRBJ2-3, with 11 bases fitting TRBD2. Trimming at V came to 4 bases and at J to 6 bases, leaving 13 bases not matched to a gene. Germline assignment: CDR1 SGDLS and CDR2 YYNGEE. CDR3 length equals 17 residues. CDR3 sequence (DNA): TGTGCCAGCAGCAAGAGGGGGTTACTAGCGGGGGAGGATACGCAGTATTTT. Encoded protein: CASSKRGLLAGEDTQYF.

The CDR3 loop reads CASSLARGGTGELFF. Here the CDR3 DNA reads TGCGCCAGCAGCTTGGCCAGGGGTGGCACCGGGGAGCTGTTTTTT. V and J are TRBV5-1 and TRBJ2-2; D is perhaps TRBD1 (6 bases). The CDR3 contains 15 residues. Trimming left V 0 bases short and J 4 bases short, with 10 bases between. Germline V gene sequence: CDR1 SGHRS, CDR2 YFSETQ.

The rearrangement uses TRBV9 and TRBJ1-5; the D gene is possibly TRBD1 (6 bases). The CDR3 is 12 residues long. Trimming removed 0 bases at V and 8 bases at J, with 6 bases between. Germline loops: CDR1 SGDLS, CDR2 YYNGEE. The CDR3 DNA reads TGTGCCAGCAGCGTAGAGGGGGAGCCCCAGCATTTT. Its protein product is CASSVEGEPQHF. The whole variable domain, remainder taken from reference TRBV9 and TRBJ1-5, is DSGVTQTPKHLITATGQRVTLRCSPRSGDLSVYWYQQSLDQGLQFLIQYYNGEERAKGNILERFSAQQFPDLHSELNLSSLELGDSALYFCASSVEGEPQHFGDGTRLSIL.

This clone showed up just once. The chain is built from TRBV6-5 and TRBJ1-3, with unresolved D. V was shortened by 8 bases and J by 0 bases, with 8 bases between the two germline ends. This CDR3 has 13 residues. CDR1 MNHEY and CDR2 SVGAGI come from the germline V gene. The CDR3: CASAGGSGNTIYF. The CDR3 coding sequence is TGTGCCAGCGCCGGAGGCTCTGGAAACACCATATATTTT.

The chain combines TRBV5-5 with TRBJ1-4, with a weak D call TRBD1 (6 bases). The CDR3 is made up of 14 amino acids. The V and J ends lost 2 bases and 8 bases respectively, with 13 bases between them. Germline assignment: CDR1 SGHKS and CDR2 YYEKEE (reference sequence). In DNA, the CDR3 is TGTGCCAGCAGCTTTGGGGGGGCCGGAGAAAAACTGTTTTTT. Its protein is CASSFGGAGEKLFF.

V gene TRBV6-5 combines with J gene TRBJ1-4; the match to TRBD1 covers 10 bases. V trimming: 6 bases; J trimming: 6 bases; junction bases outside the gene matches: 7. In germline, CDR1 is MNHEY, CDR2 SVGAGI. The CDR3 runs 15 residues. The CDR3 loop is CASSLDRGLHEKLFF. The DNA of the CDR3 is TGTGCCAGCAGCCTCGACAGGGGGCTTCATGAAAAACTGTTTTTT.

The rearrangement joins TRBV19 to TRBJ2-7; D possibly corresponds to TRBD1 (6 bases). Germline V lookup: CDR1 LNHDA, CDR2 SQIVND (reference sequence). This CDR3 has 13 amino acids. V shed 10 bases and J shed 6 bases, with 19 bases lying between them. The CDR3 reads CATDIGGRGEQYF. CDR3 DNA sequence: TGTGCCACCGATATTGGGGGCCGGGGCGAGCAGTACTTC.

V gene TRBV4-1 combines with J gene TRBJ2-1, with D hard to call. V was trimmed by 1 base and J by 4 bases, leaving 5 bases between them. This CDR3 spans 13 amino acids. Germline V gives CDR1 MGHRA, CDR2 YSYEKL. CDR3 sequence: CASSQVSYNEQFF. The CDR3 coding sequence is TGCGCCAGCAGCCAAGTCAGTTACAATGAGCAGTTCTTC.

The V and J genes are TRBV9 and TRBJ1-4; D is possibly TRBD1 (5 bases). The V gene's germline CDR1 is SGDLS and CDR2 YYNGEE. The CDR3 sequence is 13 residues long. V lost 0 bases, J lost 14 bases, and 14 bases lay in between. The CDR3 loop reads CASSVVPQGDLFF. The DNA for the CDR3 is TGTGCCAGCAGCGTAGTACCCCAGGGCGATCTGTTTTTT.

In DNA form, the CDR3 reads TGTGCCAGCAGCTTAGCGTTGGCTCTCTATGGCTACACCTTC. It yields the protein CASSLALALYGYTF. V usage is TRBV7-9 and J usage is TRBJ1-2; D call uncertain. Germline CDR1 SEHNR, CDR2 FQNEAQ (reference sequence). V shed 0 bases and J shed 4 bases, with 9 bases lying between them. The CDR3 length is 14 residues.

The chain uses TRBV30 and TRBJ2-5, with 8 bases matching TRBD2. The CDR3 extends over 13 amino acids. J was trimmed by 7 bases and V by 4 bases; bases with no gene match: 8. Germline V gene data show CDR1 as GTSNPN and CDR2 as SVGIG (reference sequence). CDR3 residues: CAWTIAGSGTQYF. For the CDR3, the DNA is TGTGCCTGGACTATAGCGGGGTCCGGGACCCAGTACTTC.